The rows below give T cell receptor beta chains drawn from one sample of a study of T cell changes during pregnancy in multiple sclerosis. This table comes from immunoSEQ multiplex PCR, and its TCRdb copy is limited to in-frame clones, with some not included. The table records some 74,000 clones, almost 95% of them present only once. Sequenced material: peripheral blood, taken before pregnancy. The receptor source for this set is a female donor with multiple sclerosis, enrolled in a pregnancy study. CDR3s leave out the opening cysteine and the closing phenylalanine or tryptophan.

j_gene: TRBJ1-5
v_gene: TRBV27
CDR3aa: ASSTNRGGNQPQH

j_gene: TRBJ1-1
v_gene: TRBV15
CDR3aa: ATSAVRAEAF

j_gene: TRBJ2-2
v_gene: TRBV19
CDR3aa: ASLGEDRQYTGELF

j_gene: TRBJ2-2
v_gene: TRBV7-9
CDR3aa: ASSDGGATGELF

j_gene: TRBJ2-6
v_gene: TRBV7-9
CDR3aa: ASSDRVSGANVLT

j_gene: TRBJ1-1
v_gene: TRBV6-4
CDR3aa: ASSLNRDRIAEAF

j_gene: TRBJ2-7
v_gene: TRBV10-3
CDR3aa: AIARTGPGLAGVYEQY

j_gene: TRBJ1-5
v_gene: TRBV2
CDR3aa: ASSVGGSNQPQH

j_gene: TRBJ1-2
v_gene: TRBV6-5
CDR3aa: ASSPTGTVAGYT

j_gene: TRBJ2-1
v_gene: TRBV30
CDR3aa: AWTQGDRVSGEQF

j_gene: TRBJ2-7
v_gene: TRBV5-3
CDR3aa: ARTPDRQINYEQY

j_gene: TRBJ2-7
v_gene: TRBV29-1
CDR3aa: SVSGGVSSYEQY

j_gene: TRBJ1-2
v_gene: TRBV6-1
CDR3aa: ASSGRTGKLGYGYT

j_gene: TRBJ2-7
v_gene: TRBV6-1
CDR3aa: AIRQGGNYEQY

j_gene: TRBJ2-5
v_gene: TRBV27
CDR3aa: ASSIGLARETQY

j_gene: TRBJ1-1
v_gene: TRBV11-3
CDR3aa: ASRRDRDEAF

j_gene: TRBJ2-4
v_gene: TRBV4-3
CDR3aa: ASSRLAGAKNIQY

j_gene: TRBJ2-5
v_gene: TRBV7-8
CDR3aa: ASSRLETQY

j_gene: TRBJ1-1
v_gene: TRBV19
CDR3aa: ASSITGGFRTEAF

j_gene: TRBJ2-7
v_gene: TRBV27
CDR3aa: ASSTTGTYYEQY

j_gene: TRBJ2-2
v_gene: TRBV30
CDR3aa: AWKRERGYTGELF

j_gene: TRBJ2-3
v_gene: TRBV7-9
CDR3aa: ASSFGLAGVADTQY

j_gene: TRBJ1-2
v_gene: TRBV29-1
CDR3aa: SVEDYSFNYGYT

j_gene: TRBJ2-3
v_gene: TRBV7-6
CDR3aa: ASSLSVTSGTDTQY

j_gene: TRBJ1-2
v_gene: TRBV18
CDR3aa: ASSPGQYYGYT

j_gene: TRBJ1-1
v_gene: TRBV6-5
CDR3aa: ASSYVGGNTEAF

j_gene: TRBJ2-3
v_gene: TRBV13
CDR3aa: ASSLRSTDTQY

j_gene: TRBJ1-1
v_gene: TRBV7-6
CDR3aa: ASSLGSAQGNTEAF

j_gene: TRBJ2-5
v_gene: TRBV21-1
CDR3aa: ASSNSGEETQY

j_gene: TRBJ2-7
v_gene: TRBV7-2
CDR3aa: ASSLGGGRTSYEQY

j_gene: TRBJ2-3
v_gene: TRBV5-6
CDR3aa: ASSLRVMNTQY

j_gene: TRBJ2-7
v_gene: TRBV9
CDR3aa: ASSERTGLGEQY

j_gene: TRBJ2-7
v_gene: TRBV9
CDR3aa: ASSVGGTVSYEQY

j_gene: TRBJ1-5
v_gene: TRBV18
CDR3aa: ASSPRGGQPQH

j_gene: TRBJ2-1
v_gene: TRBV5-1
CDR3aa: ASQLIAGGPVEQF

j_gene: TRBJ2-2
v_gene: TRBV9
CDR3aa: ASSVASSAGELF

j_gene: TRBJ1-4
v_gene: TRBV5-4
CDR3aa: ASSLVGPNEKLF

j_gene: TRBJ1-4
v_gene: TRBV18
CDR3aa: ASSPATMNEKLF

j_gene: TRBJ2-5
v_gene: TRBV23-1
CDR3aa: ARYGETQY

j_gene: TRBJ2-7
v_gene: TRBV18
CDR3aa: ASSHGLSIGKAASYEQY

j_gene: TRBJ2-4
v_gene: TRBV25-1
CDR3aa: ASSEERTGNIQY

j_gene: TRBJ1-5
v_gene: TRBV2
CDR3aa: ASRNTPLTGGSQPQH

j_gene: TRBJ1-4
v_gene: TRBV18
CDR3aa: ASSHVREYWDRGDEKLF

j_gene: TRBJ2-7
v_gene: TRBV7-8
CDR3aa: ASSLARGEYEQY

j_gene: TRBJ2-1
v_gene: TRBV7-9
CDR3aa: ASSHSEYNEQF

j_gene: TRBJ1-1
v_gene: TRBV5-1
CDR3aa: ASSFNPLGGNTEAF

j_gene: TRBJ1-2
v_gene: TRBV28
CDR3aa: ASSAHGTQVGYGYT

j_gene: TRBJ2-1
v_gene: TRBV5-1
CDR3aa: ASSFSGDFDEQF

j_gene: TRBJ2-1
v_gene: TRBV7-9
CDR3aa: ASSYLAGGKAYNEQF

j_gene: TRBJ2-5
v_gene: TRBV6-1
CDR3aa: ASSRGLEGETQY

j_gene: TRBJ2-1
v_gene: TRBV4-1
CDR3aa: ASSPRFPSNEQF

j_gene: TRBJ2-2
v_gene: TRBV27
CDR3aa: ASKRDYNTGELF

j_gene: TRBJ1-4
v_gene: TRBV11-2
CDR3aa: ASSLVRAGGREKLF